The clone carrying this T cell receptor (beta chain) showed up just a few times. The CDR3 runs to 15 residues. Germline CDR1 is MNHEY and CDR2 is SMNVEV (reference sequence). With V trimmed by 5 bases and J by 4 bases, 7 bases remained unmatched. Specified time point: newly diagnosed GD, antithyroid drugs for less than 3 months. Following extraction of RNA from PBMCs, that RNA was used to make the TCR library. From an endocrinology department in Xi'an, China, came the patients. The data derive from a study of regulatory T cells in long-lasting Graves disease. Assembly of TCR beta libraries relied on iRepertoire HTBI primers together with Arm-PCR of CDR3 regions. TCRdb reprocessed the multiplex PCR reads via MiXCR and lists one record per CDR3 protein. The repertoire holds approximately 540,000 distinct CDR3 sequences, with 12% as singletons. The sample was also linked to a second study, of T cells in Graves' hyperthyroidism and ophthalmopathy.

This specimen consisted of peripheral blood mononuclear cells (PBMCs), obtained at new diagnosis, from a patient treated with antithyroid drugs. The clonotype was recovered from a woman in her 30s with Graves disease. The chain is built from TRBV27 and TRBJ1-1; 10 nucleotides line up with TRBD1. The CDR3 DNA reads as TGTGCCAGCAGTCCGACAGGGGGCTACGGCACTGAAGCTTTCTTT. This codes for CASSPTGGYGTEAFF.